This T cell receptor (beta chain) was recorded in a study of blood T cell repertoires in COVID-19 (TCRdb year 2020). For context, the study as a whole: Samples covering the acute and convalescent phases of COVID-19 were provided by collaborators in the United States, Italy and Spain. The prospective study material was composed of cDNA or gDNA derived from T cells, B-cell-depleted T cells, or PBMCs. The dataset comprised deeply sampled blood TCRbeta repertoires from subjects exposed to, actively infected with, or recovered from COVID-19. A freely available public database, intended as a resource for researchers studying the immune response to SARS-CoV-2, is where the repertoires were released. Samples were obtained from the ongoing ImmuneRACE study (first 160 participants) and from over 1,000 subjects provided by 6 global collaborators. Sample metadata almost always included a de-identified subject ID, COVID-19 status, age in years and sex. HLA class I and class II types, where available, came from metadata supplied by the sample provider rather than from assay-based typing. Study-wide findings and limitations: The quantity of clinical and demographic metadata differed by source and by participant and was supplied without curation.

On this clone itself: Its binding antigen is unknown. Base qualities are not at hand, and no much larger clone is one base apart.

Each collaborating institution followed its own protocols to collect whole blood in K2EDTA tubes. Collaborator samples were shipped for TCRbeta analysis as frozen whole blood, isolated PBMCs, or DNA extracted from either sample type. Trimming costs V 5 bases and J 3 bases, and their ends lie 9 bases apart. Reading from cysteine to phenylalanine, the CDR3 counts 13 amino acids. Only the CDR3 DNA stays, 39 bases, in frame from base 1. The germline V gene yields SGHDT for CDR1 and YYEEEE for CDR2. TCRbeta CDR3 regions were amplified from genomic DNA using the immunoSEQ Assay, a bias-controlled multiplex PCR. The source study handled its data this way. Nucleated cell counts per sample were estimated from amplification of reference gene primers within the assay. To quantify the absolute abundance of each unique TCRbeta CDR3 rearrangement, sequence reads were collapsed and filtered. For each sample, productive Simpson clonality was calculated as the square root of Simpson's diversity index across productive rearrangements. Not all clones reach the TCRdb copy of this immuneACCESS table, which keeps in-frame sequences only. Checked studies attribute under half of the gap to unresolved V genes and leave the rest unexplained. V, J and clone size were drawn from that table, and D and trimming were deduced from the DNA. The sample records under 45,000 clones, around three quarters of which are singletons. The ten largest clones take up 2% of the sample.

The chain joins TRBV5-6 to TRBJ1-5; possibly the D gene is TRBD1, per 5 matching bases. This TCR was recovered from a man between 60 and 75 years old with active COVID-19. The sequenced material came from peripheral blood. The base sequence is TGTGCCAGCAGGGACACGTACAATCAGCCCCAGCATTTT. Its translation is CASRDTYNQPQHF.